This T cell receptor (beta chain) was identified in a study of cytomegalovirus exposure and HLA in healthy donors. General study results and limits: Within the 120 or so validation repertoires, first-cohort TCR clusters tended to co-occur, according to a later analysis. Cytomegalovirus-associated status was assigned to about 150 TCR beta chains.

Donors were drawn from the approximately 120-subject validation cohort, separate from the approximately 680-subject first cohort. The V gene end was trimmed by 2 bases and the J gene end by 4 bases; junction bases not matched to a gene: 4. This CDR3 has 15 amino acids. Germline values: CDR1 MNHEY, CDR2 SVGAGI. Concerning this clone itself: Its antigen is unknown.

Sequencing was performed with immunoSEQ multiplex PCR; in TCRdb, only in-frame clones are kept and a portion is missing. The repertoire consists of 150,000 to 200,000 clones, with 84% occurring once and the leading ten covering 10%. The origin of this receptor is a man aged 25 to 40 in good health and CMV-seropositive. The V and J genes are TRBV6-5 and TRBJ2-7; 11 nucleotides agree with TRBD2. The sequenced sample consisted of PBMCs. The CDR3 region is CASSYLAGGSYEQYF. The DNA of the CDR3 is TGTGCCAGCAGTTACCTAGCGGGGGGTTCGTACGAGCAGTACTTC.